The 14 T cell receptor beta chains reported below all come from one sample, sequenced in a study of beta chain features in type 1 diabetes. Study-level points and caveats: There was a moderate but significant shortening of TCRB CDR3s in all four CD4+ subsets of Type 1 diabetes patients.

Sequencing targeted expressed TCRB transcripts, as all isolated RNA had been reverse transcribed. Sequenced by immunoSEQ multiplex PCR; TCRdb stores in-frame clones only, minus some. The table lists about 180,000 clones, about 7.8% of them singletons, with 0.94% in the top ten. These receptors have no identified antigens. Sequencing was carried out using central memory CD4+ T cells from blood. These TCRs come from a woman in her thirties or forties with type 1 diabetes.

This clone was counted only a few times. The DNA of the CDR3 is TGTGCCAGCAGCTTAGCGGTGGGGGCCGCTAGCGGGGGGCAAGAGACCCAGTACTTC. The encoded protein is CASSLAVGAASGGQETQYF. This chain connects TRBV7-9 to TRBJ2-5; 11 nucleotides match TRBD2. Germline V gene data show CDR1 as SEHNR and CDR2 as FQNEAQ (reference sequence). V trimming: 0 bases; J trimming: 2 bases; junction bases outside the gene matches: 11. This CDR3 is built from 19 residues.

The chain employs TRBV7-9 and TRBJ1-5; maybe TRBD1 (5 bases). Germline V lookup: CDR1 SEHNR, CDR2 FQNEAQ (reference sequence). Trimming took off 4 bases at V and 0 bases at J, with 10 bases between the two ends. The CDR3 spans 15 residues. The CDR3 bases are TGTGCCAGCAGCTACAAAGGGGATAGCAATCAGCCCCAGCATTTT. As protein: CASSYKGDSNQPQHF.

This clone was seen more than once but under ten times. For the CDR3, the DNA is TGTGCCAGCAGCTTCCTCGGGGATTCGGCGGCTTATAGCAATCAGCCCCAGCATTTT. It encodes CASSFLGDSAAYSNQPQHF. This chain uses TRBV7-3 with TRBJ1-5; D is ambiguous. Germline CDR1 reads SGHTA; CDR2 reads FQGTGA. This CDR3 contains 19 residues. V was pared by 3 bases and J by 0 bases, with 21 bases between. Drawing the rest from reference TRBV7-3 and TRBJ1-5, the complete variable domain is GAGVSQTPSNKVTEKGKYVELRCDPISGHTALYWYRQSLGQGPEFLIYFQGTGAADDSGLPNDRFFAVRPEGSVSTLKIQRTERGDSAVYLCASSFLGDSAAYSNQPQHFGDGTRLSIL.

The CDR3 loop reads CASSLVRGEQYF. CDR3 bases: TGTGCCAGCAGCTTAGTCAGGGGTGAGCAGTACTTC. The chain links TRBV7-2 to TRBJ2-7, with D tentatively TRBD1 (6 bases). The CDR3 sequence is 12 residues long. V lost 1 base to trimming and J lost 7 bases, with 8 bases between them. Germline CDR1 and CDR2: SGHTA and FQGNSA. Full variable domain (outside the CDR3, taken from reference TRBV7-2 and TRBJ2-7): GAGVSQSPSNKVTEKGKDVELRCDPISGHTALYWYRQSLGQGLEFLIYFQGNSAPDKSGLPSDRFSAERTGGSVSTLTIQRTQQEDSAVYLCASSLVRGEQYFGPGTRLTVT.

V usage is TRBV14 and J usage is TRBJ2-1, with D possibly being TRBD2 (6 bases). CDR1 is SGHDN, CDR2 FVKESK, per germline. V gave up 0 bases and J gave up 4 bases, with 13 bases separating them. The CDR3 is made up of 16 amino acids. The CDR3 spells CASSQDVGSGYNEQFF. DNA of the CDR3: TGTGCCAGCAGCCAAGATGTCGGGAGTGGGTACAATGAGCAGTTCTTC.

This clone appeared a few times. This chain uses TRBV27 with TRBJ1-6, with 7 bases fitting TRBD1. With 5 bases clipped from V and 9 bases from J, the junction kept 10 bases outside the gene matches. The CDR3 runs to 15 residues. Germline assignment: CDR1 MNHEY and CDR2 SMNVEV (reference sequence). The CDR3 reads CASSRIDREGSPLHF. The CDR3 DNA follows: TGTGCCAGCAGTCGCATCGACAGGGAAGGTTCACCCCTCCACTTT.

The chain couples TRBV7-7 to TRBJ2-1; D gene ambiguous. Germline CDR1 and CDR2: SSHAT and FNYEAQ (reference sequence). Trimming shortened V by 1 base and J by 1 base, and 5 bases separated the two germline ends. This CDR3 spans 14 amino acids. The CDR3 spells CASSLDRSYNEQFF. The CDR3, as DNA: TGTGCCAGCAGCTTAGACAGATCCTACAATGAGCAGTTCTTC.

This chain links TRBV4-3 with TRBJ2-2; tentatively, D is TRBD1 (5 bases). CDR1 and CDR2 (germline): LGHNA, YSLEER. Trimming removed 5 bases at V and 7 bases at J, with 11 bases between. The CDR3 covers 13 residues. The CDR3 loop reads CASSGQGGGELFF. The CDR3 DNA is TGCGCCAGCAGCGGGCAGGGCGGCGGGGAGCTGTTTTTT.

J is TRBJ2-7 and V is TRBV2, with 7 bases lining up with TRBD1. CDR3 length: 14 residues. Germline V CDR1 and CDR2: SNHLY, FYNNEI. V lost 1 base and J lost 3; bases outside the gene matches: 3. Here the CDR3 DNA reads TGTGCCAGCAGTGAAGATAGACAGGGCTACGAGCAGTACTTC. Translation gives CASSEDRQGYEQYF.

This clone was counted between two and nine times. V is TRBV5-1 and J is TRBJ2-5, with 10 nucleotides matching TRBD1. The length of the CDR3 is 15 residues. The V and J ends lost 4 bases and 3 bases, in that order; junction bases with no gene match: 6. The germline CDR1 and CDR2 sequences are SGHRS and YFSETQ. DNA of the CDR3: TGCGCCAGCAGCCGGACAGGGGGAAGAGAAGAGACCCAGTACTTC. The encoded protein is CASSRTGGREETQYF.

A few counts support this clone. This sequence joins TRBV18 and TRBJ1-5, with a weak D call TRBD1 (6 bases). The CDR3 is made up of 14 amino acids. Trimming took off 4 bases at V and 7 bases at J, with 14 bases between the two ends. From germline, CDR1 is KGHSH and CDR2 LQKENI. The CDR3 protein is CASSRTGSRQPQHF. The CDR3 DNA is TGTGCCAGCTCACGTACAGGGTCACGCCAGCCCCAGCATTTT.

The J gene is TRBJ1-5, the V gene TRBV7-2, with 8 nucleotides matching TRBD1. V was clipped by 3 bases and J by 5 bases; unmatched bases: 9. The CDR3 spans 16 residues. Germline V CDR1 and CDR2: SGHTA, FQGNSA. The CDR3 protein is CASSFQGAIGYQPQHF. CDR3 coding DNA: TGTGCCAGCAGCTTTCAGGGGGCTATAGGGTATCAGCCCCAGCATTTT.

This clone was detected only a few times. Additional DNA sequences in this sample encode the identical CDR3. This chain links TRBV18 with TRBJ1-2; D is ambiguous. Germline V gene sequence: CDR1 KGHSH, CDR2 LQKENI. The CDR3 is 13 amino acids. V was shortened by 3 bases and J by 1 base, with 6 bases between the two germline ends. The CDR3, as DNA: TGTGCCAGCTCACCTACTGTTAACTATGGCTACACCTTC. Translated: CASSPTVNYGYTF.

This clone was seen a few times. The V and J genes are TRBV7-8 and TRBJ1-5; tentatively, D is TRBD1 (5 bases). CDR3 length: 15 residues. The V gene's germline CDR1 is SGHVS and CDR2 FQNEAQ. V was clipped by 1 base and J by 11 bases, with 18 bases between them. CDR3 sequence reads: CASSLGREGYRAQHF. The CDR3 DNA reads TGTGCCAGCAGCTTAGGCAGGGAGGGCTATCGGGCCCAGCATTTT.